This paragraph covers one T cell receptor beta chain sequence. The antigen is undetermined. Profiled with immunoSEQ multiplex PCR; TCRdb holds only in-frame clones, not every one. The table has under 3,000 clones, around three quarters seen once. This CDR3 region has 15 residues. Trimming took 4 bases from V and 2 from J; bases not matched to a gene: 6. Germline V gene data show CDR1 as SGHNT and CDR2 as YYREEE (reference sequence). The data were obtained in a study of immune cell composition in non-small cell lung cancer. Study at large: Tumours were mainly lung adenocarcinoma or squamous cell carcinoma.

General study points: Overall clonality, unlike maximal tumour-associated clone frequency, did not predict TIL reactivity. Shared sequences between tumour-reactive and dominant in vivo clones were not proven. Squamous lung tumours showed higher top 10 clone scores and clonality than adenocarcinomas.

Sequences were obtained from lung tumor tissue. The chain combines TRBV5-4 with TRBJ2-3, with TRBD1 matching 8 bases. The source is a human donor with non-small cell lung cancer. In nucleotides, the CDR3 is TGTGCCAGCAGCACGGACAGGGACCACACAGATACGCAGTATTTT. This sequence encodes CASSTDRDHTDTQYF.